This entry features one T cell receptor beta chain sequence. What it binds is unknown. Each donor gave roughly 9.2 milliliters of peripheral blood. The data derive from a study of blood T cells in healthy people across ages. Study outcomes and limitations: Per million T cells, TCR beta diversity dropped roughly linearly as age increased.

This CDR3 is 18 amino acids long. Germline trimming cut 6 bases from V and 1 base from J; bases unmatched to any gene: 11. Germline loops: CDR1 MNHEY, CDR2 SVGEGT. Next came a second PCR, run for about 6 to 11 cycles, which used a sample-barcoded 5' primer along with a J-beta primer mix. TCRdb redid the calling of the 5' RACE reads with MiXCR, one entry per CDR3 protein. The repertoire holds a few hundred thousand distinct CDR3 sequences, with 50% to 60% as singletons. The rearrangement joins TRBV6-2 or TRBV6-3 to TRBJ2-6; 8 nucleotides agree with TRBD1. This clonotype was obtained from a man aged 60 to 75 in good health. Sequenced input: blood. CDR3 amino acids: CASSFTRGRGSGANVLTF. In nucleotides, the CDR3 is TGTGCCAGCAGCTTTACCAGGGGGCGCGGGTCTGGGGCCAACGTCCTGACTTTC.